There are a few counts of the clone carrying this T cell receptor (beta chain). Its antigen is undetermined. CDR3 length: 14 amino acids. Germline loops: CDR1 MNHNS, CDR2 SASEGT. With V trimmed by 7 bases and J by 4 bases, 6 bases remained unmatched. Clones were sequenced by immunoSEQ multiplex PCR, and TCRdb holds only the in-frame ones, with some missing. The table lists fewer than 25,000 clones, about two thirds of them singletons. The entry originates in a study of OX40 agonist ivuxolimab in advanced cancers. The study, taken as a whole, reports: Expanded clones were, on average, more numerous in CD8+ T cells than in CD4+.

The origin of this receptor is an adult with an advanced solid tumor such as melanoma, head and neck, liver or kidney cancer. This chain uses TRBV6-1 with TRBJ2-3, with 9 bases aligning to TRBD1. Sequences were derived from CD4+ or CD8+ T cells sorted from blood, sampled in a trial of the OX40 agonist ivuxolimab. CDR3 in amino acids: CASIYRDRADTQYF. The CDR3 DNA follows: TGTGCCAGCATTTACCGGGACAGGGCAGATACGCAGTATTTT.